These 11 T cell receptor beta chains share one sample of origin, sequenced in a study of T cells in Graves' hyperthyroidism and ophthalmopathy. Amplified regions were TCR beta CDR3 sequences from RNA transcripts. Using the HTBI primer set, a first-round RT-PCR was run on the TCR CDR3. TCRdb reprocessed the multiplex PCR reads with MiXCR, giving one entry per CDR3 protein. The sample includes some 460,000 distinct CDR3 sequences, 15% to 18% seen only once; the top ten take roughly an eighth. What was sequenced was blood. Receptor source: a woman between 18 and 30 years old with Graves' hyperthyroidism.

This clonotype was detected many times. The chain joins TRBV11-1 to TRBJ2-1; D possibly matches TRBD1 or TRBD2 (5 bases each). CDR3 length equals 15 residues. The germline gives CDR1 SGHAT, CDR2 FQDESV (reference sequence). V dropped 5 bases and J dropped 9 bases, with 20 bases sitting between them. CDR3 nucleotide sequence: TGTGCCAGCAGCCCACGGGGTCCTTGGGGGAGTGAGCAGTTCTTC. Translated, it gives CASSPRGPWGSEQFF.

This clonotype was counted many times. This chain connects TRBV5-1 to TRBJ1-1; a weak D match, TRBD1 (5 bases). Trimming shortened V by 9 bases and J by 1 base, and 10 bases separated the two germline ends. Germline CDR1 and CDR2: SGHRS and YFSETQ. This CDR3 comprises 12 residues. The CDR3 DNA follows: TGCGCCACCGGGACCGAGAACACTGAAGCTTTCTTT. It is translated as CATGTENTEAFF.

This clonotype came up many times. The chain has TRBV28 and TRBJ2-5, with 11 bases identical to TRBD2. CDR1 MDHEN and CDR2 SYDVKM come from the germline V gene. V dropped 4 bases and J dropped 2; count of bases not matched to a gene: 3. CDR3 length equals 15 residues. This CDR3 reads CASSSRLAGQETQYF. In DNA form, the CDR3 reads TGTGCCAGCAGTTCCCGACTAGCGGGACAAGAGACCCAGTACTTC.

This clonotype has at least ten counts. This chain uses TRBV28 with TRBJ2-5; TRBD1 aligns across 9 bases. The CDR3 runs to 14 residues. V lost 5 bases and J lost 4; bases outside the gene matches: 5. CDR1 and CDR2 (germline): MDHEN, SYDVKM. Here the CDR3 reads CASSHLGQGETQYF. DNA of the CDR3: TGTGCCAGCAGTCACCTGGGACAGGGAGAGACCCAGTACTTC.

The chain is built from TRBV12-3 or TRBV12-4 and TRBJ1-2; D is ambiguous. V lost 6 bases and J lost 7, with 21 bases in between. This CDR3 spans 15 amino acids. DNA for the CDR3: TGTGCCAGCAGCAGCTCCGGGATTTCTGAGGGTGGCTACACCTTC. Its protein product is CASSSSGISEGGYTF.

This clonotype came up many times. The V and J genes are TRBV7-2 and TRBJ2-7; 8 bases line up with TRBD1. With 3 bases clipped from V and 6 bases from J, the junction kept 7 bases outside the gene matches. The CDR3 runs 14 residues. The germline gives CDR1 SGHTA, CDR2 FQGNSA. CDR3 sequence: CASSFYDRGREQYF. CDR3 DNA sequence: TGTGCCAGCAGCTTCTACGACAGGGGTCGCGAGCAGTACTTC.

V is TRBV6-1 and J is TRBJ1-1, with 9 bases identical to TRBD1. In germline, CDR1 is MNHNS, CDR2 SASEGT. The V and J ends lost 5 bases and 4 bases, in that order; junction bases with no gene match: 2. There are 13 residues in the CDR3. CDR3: CASSTDRGTEAFF. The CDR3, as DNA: TGTGCCAGCAGTACGGACAGGGGCACTGAAGCTTTCTTT.

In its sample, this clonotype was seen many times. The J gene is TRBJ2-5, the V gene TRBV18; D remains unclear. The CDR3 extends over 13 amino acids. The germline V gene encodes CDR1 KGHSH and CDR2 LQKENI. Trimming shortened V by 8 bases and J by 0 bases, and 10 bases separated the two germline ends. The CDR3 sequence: CASHTSYQETQYF. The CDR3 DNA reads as TGTGCCAGCCACACCAGTTACCAAGAGACCCAGTACTTC.

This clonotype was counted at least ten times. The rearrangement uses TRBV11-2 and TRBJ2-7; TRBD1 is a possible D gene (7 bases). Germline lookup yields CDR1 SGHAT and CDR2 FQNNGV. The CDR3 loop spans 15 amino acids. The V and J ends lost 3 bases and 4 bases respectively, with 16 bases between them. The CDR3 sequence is CASSFSGRGVYEQYF. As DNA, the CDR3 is TGTGCCAGCAGCTTCTCAGGCAGGGGGGTATACGAGCAGTACTTC.

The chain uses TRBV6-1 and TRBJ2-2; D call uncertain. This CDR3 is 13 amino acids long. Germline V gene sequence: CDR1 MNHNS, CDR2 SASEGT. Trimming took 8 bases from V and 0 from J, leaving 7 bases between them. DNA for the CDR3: TGTGCCAGCTTAAACGCGAACACCGGGGAGCTGTTTTTT. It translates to CASLNANTGELFF.

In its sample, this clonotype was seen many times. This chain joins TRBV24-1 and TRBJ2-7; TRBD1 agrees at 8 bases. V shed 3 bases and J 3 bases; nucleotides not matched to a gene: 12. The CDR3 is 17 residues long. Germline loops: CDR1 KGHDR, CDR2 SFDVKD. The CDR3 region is CATSDAKAGTGFYEQYF. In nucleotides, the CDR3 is TGTGCCACCAGTGATGCAAAGGCCGGGACAGGCTTCTACGAGCAGTACTTC.